This TCR beta chain was identified in a study of spatial heterogeneity in lung cancer. Study-level points and caveats: Ubiquitous expanded tumor TCRs surfaced in blood more at resection than they did at follow-up.

Concerning this clonotype itself: The antigen is undetermined. Germline is not matched at one junction end, which may reflect a read error.

Regarding time point: sample taken at primary tumor resection. Researchers sequenced whole RNA taken from tumor, nontumor lung or frozen PBMC without sorting. Carried by each TCR cDNA molecule was a unique molecular identifier. MiXCR, run by TCRdb on the 5' RACE reads, gives a single entry per CDR3 protein. There are roughly 79,000 distinct CDR3 sequences in the sample; 10% to 15% occur only once, and around 4.3% lies in the top ten. The CDR3 covers 14 residues. CDR1 is MNHEY and CDR2 is SVGAGI in the germline V gene. The receptor's source is a male donor with early-stage non-small cell lung cancer. This chain uses TRBV6-5 with TRBJ2-5, with a weak D call TRBD2 (5 bases). The source was PBMCs, collected at surgery. CDR3 DNA: TGTGCCAGCAAAGAGGTGGCTAGCCTTGAGAGCCAGTACTTC. It specifies CASKEVASLESQYF.